Below, one T cell receptor beta chain is given with its context. Its antigen remains unidentified. This sample was included in a study of CD8+ T cells in alopecia areata. Study summary: Tofacitinib administration to treated patients was oral, at 5 to 10 mg twice daily. Study conclusions and caveats: Persistence during tofacitinib was seen for many expanded lesional clones in scalp and blood.

Germline CDR1 is MDHEN and CDR2 is SYDVKM. This CDR3 spans 14 amino acids. V trimming: 5 bases; J trimming: 0 bases; junction bases outside the gene matches: 4. In each case, RNA was isolated and then reverse transcribed into cDNA as the sequencing template. Clones were read by immunoSEQ multiplex PCR, and TCRdb kept only the in-frame ones, dropping some. The data hold more than 90,000 clones, with 58% observed a single time. Treatment meaning: oral pan-JAK inhibitor, 5-10 mg twice daily. PBMCs, the starting material, were the source of sorted CD4+ and CD8+ T cells. Sample: CD8+ T cells sorted from blood, taken at week 4, from a patient treated with tofacitinib. The rearrangement joins TRBV28 to TRBJ2-7, with TRBD1 matching over 7 bases. The sequence came from a human donor with alopecia areata. The CDR3 loop reads CASSPQGSSYEQYF. CDR3 DNA: TGTGCCAGCAGTCCACAGGGGAGCTCCTACGAGCAGTACTTC.